The sequence of this T cell receptor (beta chain) was determined in a study of cytomegalovirus exposure and HLA in healthy donors (dated by TCRdb to the late 2010s). In the study overall: According to an earlier analysis of 550 to 750 of the donors, roughly 180 million T cells yielded over 90 million unique TCR beta sequences and more than 250 Gb of sequence data. An early release that covered fewer than 800 HLA-typed donors contained around 330 gigabases of sequencing data and tens of millions of unique TCR sequences. Among the roughly 400 genotyped donors, about 83% belonged to the genetic ancestry cluster associated with self-reported Caucasian donors. The study aimed to test whether signatures of past pathogen exposure could be identified by cataloging public T cell receptors. The study profiled the T cell repertoires of hundreds of subjects by immunosequencing and related them to cytomegalovirus serostatus. A separate validation cohort of roughly 130 different subjects was used in addition to the approximately 640-subject first cohort. To predict cytomegalovirus infection status, the study brought together high-throughput TCR immunosequencing, statistical association of individual TCRs with disease status, and machine learning. A later analysis re-analyzed previously published TCR beta repertoires from 650 to 800 donors and added high-resolution HLA genotyping to study TCR occurrence patterns. Rather than using new phenotypic data, the later analysis identified candidate immune exposures from TCR beta sequences and from how often those sequences occurred across donors. In an earlier analysis of 587 of the donors, high-throughput TCR beta sequencing was used to judge whether each TCR beta V gene segment behaved as functional or pseudogenic. Donor age, sex, ethnicity and CMV serostatus were collected together with the repertoire data. A later genetic analysis used genome-wide SNP genotypes for about 60% of the 666 donors, treating that subset as a discovery cohort. Every repertoire in the discovery cohort had been generated on one and the same sequencing platform. HLA typing covered class I and class II loci at four-digit resolution. The number of donors typed differed by locus, with roughly 629-640 for A, B, C, DRB1 and DQB1, around 500 for DQA1, about 610 for DPA1, and some 440 for DPB1. Roughly five DR-DQ haplotypes were handled as single units for association and clustering because linkage in the cohort was strong. On average, roughly 250,000 unique TCR beta nucleotide sequences were sequenced per donor among several hundred genotyped donors of the cohort, with 15% to 20% of those sequences being non-productive. What the research found in general, with its limitations: In a later analysis, most CMV-associated TCR beta chains were found to appear HLA-restricted, with HLA associations seemingly driven largely by CMV exposure. An earlier analysis of 587 of the donors showed that most TCR beta V segments appeared in productive rearrangements either about 90% or about 30% of the time, which broadly matched IMGT annotations. The 87-base-pair reads could not distinguish some IMGT-functional V segments, including TRBV6-2 and TRBV6-3, so those segments were excluded. Cytomegalovirus status was reported to be diagnosed by the classifier with high specificity and sensitivity in both the original and validation cohorts. Because HLA typing was unavailable for some donors at each locus, only the typed subset was used in association tests. In a later analysis, TCR association rates were found to vary across HLA loci, with the most associated TCRs seen for DRB1 alleles and the fewest for HLA-C alleles. A later analysis reported that several top co-occurrence clusters appeared linked to parvovirus B19, influenza, CMV and Epstein-Barr virus. When HLA alleles, especially DR and DQ, strongly co-occurred, attributing TCR associations to individual alleles was difficult. In vitro tests confirmed that a few of the cytomegalovirus-associated TCR beta chains recognize cytomegalovirus antigens. Only TCR beta chains were sequenced in this cohort, and the absence of alpha or paired-chain data limited detectable features. Roughly uniform sequencing depth across donors was assumed in presence/absence analyses, although this assumption may not hold. According to a later genetic analysis, donors in an Asian-associated ancestry cluster had fewer N-insertions in productive TCRs than the approximately 650-donor mean. Fewer than 20 rarely observed V segments, including chromosome 9 orphons, were excluded from the earlier analysis of several hundred of the donors because counts were too low. The authors suggested that the approach could potentially be generalized to other disease states and immunological phenotypes. In a later analysis, HLA-associated TCR beta chains showed more clonal expansion and lower generation probabilities than non-associated chains that were equally common. Correlated functional status among segregating V segments might reflect linkage disequilibrium, but an unknown experimental factor could not be ruled out. While some public TCRs were present in many individuals, most TCR sequences turned up only very rarely across donors. The study gave a list of under 200 TCR beta chains associated with cytomegalovirus. The sequencing pipeline was judged likely to have produced a cluster of highly shared sequence variants as a technical artifact. A further reported finding was that TCR beta sequences accurately predicted the HLA-A and HLA-B alleles for most subjects in the first cohort. In a later genetic analysis, a missense DCLRE1C variant was associated with V-gene and J-gene trimming of TCR beta chains, and the association was replicated in an independent cohort. CMV serostatus was the only immune exposure information available for the cohort. Specific HLA alleles were associated with 15,000 to 20,000 TCR beta sequences at a false discovery rate of 0.05 in a later analysis.

Spanning cysteine to phenylalanine, the CDR3 consists of 16 amino acids. The DNA shown is the 48-base CDR3, in frame from base 1. CDR1 and CDR2, looked up from the germline V gene, are SGHRS and YFSETQ. Trimmed from V: 7 bases; trimmed from J: 4 bases; junction bases lacking a gene match: 12. Turning to this clone: No antigen is known for it. It has no much larger one-base neighbor in the sample; base qualities were not kept.

The library was obtained by the immunoSEQ multiplex PCR assay. For the multiplex PCR, a mixture combining 60 forward primers for TCR Vbeta segments and 13 reverse primers for TCR Jbeta segments was used. A multiplex PCR assay on genomic DNA amplified the CDR3 region of rearranged TCR beta genes. On the Illumina HiSeq System, the amplified TCR beta libraries were sequenced as 87-base-pair reads. The study's processing was this. A later analysis tallied around 87 million unique TCR beta chains across the roughly 610 repertoires, and approximately 12 million of those chains were shared by two or more donors. Raw reads were error-corrected and collapsed into unique sequences by a nearest-neighbor algorithm in which closely related sequences were merged to remove PCR and sequencing errors. CDR3 sequences were aligned to IMGT reference sequences to assign V, D and J gene segments. For a sequence to be retained, a match of at least six nucleotides to both a V gene segment and a J gene segment was required. A rearrangement counted as productive if the CDR3 had no stop codons and remained in frame with V and J, and every other rearrangement counted as non-productive. Following IMGT convention, CDR3 was defined as the stretch from the second conserved V-encoded cysteine up to the conserved J-encoded phenylalanine. The earlier analysis of 500 to 750 of the donors excluded any sequence lacking an unambiguous match to a single V gene segment. In an earlier analysis of 450 to 750 of the donors, a V segment was called functional when productive rearrangements were above 56.7%, and segregating when the standard deviation between donors exceeded 5%. A statistical classification framework was built to diagnose cytomegalovirus status from the catalog of TCR beta chain sequences. V and J gene assignment, in a later analysis, came from comparing TCR nucleotide sequences with IMGT/GENE-DB human TR gene sequences. The TCRdist pipeline was used in a later analysis to assign CDR3 sequences and most-parsimonious VDJ recombination scenarios. In a later analysis, each TCR beta chain was defined by its CDR3 amino acid sequence together with its V-gene family, and reads lacking a unique V-gene family were excluded. In a later analysis, 450 to 600 highly shared, low-generation-probability nucleotide sequences were removed to address suspected cross-contamination and a sequencing artifact. A later analysis calculated a clonal expansion index for each public chain from normalized within-repertoire ranks of inferred template counts. In a later analysis, generation probabilities were computed using a VDJ recombination model fitted to out-of-frame rearrangements, and the results were checked against IGoR. Hypergeometric tests were used in a later analysis to score TCR-TCR, TCR-HLA and TCR-CMV co-occurrence, with a repertoire-size bias correction applied to the TCR pairs. In a later analysis, false discovery rates were estimated by permuting HLA or CMV assignments 20 times. In a later analysis, co-occurring TCRs were grouped using DBSCAN, and TCRdist sequence similarity was added for clustering within HLA-allele-positive subsets. Co-occurrence clustering excluded repertoires with fewer than 30,000 or more than 120,000 public chains, plus five with anomalous nucleotide sharing. The clones in this table, taken by TCRdb from immuneACCESS, are in-frame only. Not every clone is retained; where verified, under half of the shortfall comes from an unresolved V gene, and the cause of the rest is unknown. D and trimming were read from the DNA, whereas the V and J calls and clone size are those reported in that table. The table for this sample lists about 120,000 clones; just under 75% of them were counted only once. More than 2% of the sample belongs to the ten largest clones.

In total, roughly 710 healthy bone marrow donors made up the cohort. At the time of sampling, all cohort members were nominally healthy, though unrecorded immune exposures were likely present. Of the approximately 610 cohort members, 250 to 300 had positive CMV serostatus and about 360 had negative CMV serostatus, and CMV serostatus was not recorded for the donor. Every donor gave a peripheral blood sample, and the peripheral blood mononuclear cells from that sample were used for TCR beta sequencing. Genomic DNA extraction from the blood cell samples was performed with the Qiagen DNeasy Blood Extraction Kit.

The chain couples TRBV5-1 to TRBJ2-3; a stretch of 10 junction bases matches TRBD2. The sequence was obtained from a human donor in good health. The source material was PBMCs. The CDR3 sequence is CASRNLIAGGSDTQYF. Here is the DNA: TGCGCCAGCCGCAACCTCATAGCGGGGGGATCAGATACGCAGTATTTT. Supplemented by the reference TRBV5-1 and TRBJ2-3 proteins around the CDR3, the complete variable domain is KAGVTQTPRYLIKTRGQQVTLSCSPISGHRSVSWYQQTPGQGLQFLFEYFSETQRNKGNFPGRFSGRQFSNSRSEMNVSTLELGDSALYLCASRNLIAGGSDTQYFGPGTRLTVL.